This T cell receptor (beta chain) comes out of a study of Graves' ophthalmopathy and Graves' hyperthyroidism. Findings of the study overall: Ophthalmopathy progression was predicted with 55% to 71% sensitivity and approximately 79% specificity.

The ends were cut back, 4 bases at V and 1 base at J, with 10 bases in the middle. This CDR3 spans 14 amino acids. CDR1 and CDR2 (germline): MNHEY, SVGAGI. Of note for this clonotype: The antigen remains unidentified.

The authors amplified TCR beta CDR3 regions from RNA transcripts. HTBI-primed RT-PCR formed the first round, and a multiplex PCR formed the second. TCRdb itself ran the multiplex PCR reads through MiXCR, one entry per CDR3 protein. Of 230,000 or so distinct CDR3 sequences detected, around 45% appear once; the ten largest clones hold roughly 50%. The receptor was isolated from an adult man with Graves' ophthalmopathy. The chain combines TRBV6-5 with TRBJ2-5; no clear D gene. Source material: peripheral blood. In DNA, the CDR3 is TGTGCCAGCAGTTTTCAGGTGGTCCAAGAGACCCAGTACTTC. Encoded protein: CASSFQVVQETQYF.